This T cell receptor (beta chain) was identified in a study of beta chain features in type 1 diabetes. Expressed TCRB transcripts were sequenced because the isolated RNA had all been reverse transcribed beforehand. Profiling relied on immunoSEQ multiplex PCR, and the TCRdb table lists in-frame clones only, not all of them. The repertoire holds roughly 610,000 clones, with less than 20% as singletons. CD45RO/CCR7/CD25/CD127/CD95/CD27 sorting isolated CD4+ naive, central memory, regulatory and stem cell-like memory cells. Each sorted population was over 95% pure. There are a few counts of this clone. The CDR3 consists of 16 residues. Germline CDR1 is SGDLS and CDR2 is YYNGEE. V dropped 0 bases and J dropped 4 bases, with 17 bases sitting between them.

The sequencing input was naive CD4+ T cells from blood. The chain carries TRBV9 and TRBJ2-7; D is possibly TRBD2 (5 bases). This clonotype was sampled from a man younger than 30 in good health. CDR3 protein: CASSVGVTSSFYEQYF. CDR3 DNA sequence: TGTGCCAGCAGCGTAGGGGTCACTTCTAGCTTTTACGAGCAGTACTTC.